The 4 T cell receptor beta chains presented below share a single source sample, sequenced in a study of T cells in Graves' hyperthyroidism and ophthalmopathy. The source material, RNA transcripts, was used to amplify TCR beta CDR3 regions. TCR CDR3 underwent first-round RT-PCR with the HTBI primer set. From the multiplex PCR reads, TCRdb called clonotypes with MiXCR, one entry per CDR3 protein. The sample comprises around 340,000 distinct CDR3 sequences, 15% to 20% of which are singletons, and 15% rests with the top ten. The specimen was blood. The receptor set was obtained from a woman in her forties with Graves' ophthalmopathy.

The chain uses TRBV6-2 or TRBV6-3 and TRBJ1-2; D gene uncertain. Trimming left V 6 bases short and J 7 bases short, with 18 bases between. The V gene's germline CDR1 is MNHEY and CDR2 SVGEGT. The CDR3 has 14 amino acids. DNA of the CDR3: TGTGCCAGCAGCGGCACACAGCGCACCTCTGGCTACACCTTC. Translating gives CASSGTQRTSGYTF.

There are many counts of this clonotype. The V call is TRBV20-1, the J call TRBJ1-2; D unresolved. The length of the CDR3 is 12 residues. In germline, CDR1 is DFQATT, CDR2 SNEGSKA (reference sequence). V gave up 3 bases and J gave up 8 bases, with 13 bases separating them. The CDR3 region is CSASDGIYGYTF. In nucleotides, the CDR3 is TGCAGTGCTAGTGATGGCATCTACGGCTACACCTTC.

This clonotype was seen many times. The chain uses TRBV11-2 and TRBJ1-6; no firm D call. Trimming stripped 6 bases from V and 10 bases from J, with 13 bases between. The CDR3 spans 13 residues. In germline, CDR1 is SGHAT, CDR2 FQNNGV. As DNA, the CDR3 is TGTGCCAGCAGGGGGTACGGAGAGTCACCCCTCCACTTT. The encoded protein is CASRGYGESPLHF. Filled out from reference TRBV11-2 and TRBJ1-6, the complete variable domain reads EAGVAQSPRYKIIEKRQSVAFWCNPISGHATLYWYQQILGQGPKLLIQFQNNGVVDDSQLPKDRFSAERLKGVDSTLKIQPAKLEDSAVYLCASRGYGESPLHFGNGTRLTVT.

This clonotype occurred many times. J is TRBJ2-5 and V is TRBV24-1; D possibly corresponds to TRBD1 (5 bases). CDR1 is KGHDR and CDR2 is SFDVKD in the germline V gene. The CDR3 contains 14 residues. V was trimmed by 5 bases and J by 7 bases, leaving 16 bases between them. The CDR3 spells CATSAPVGRGTQYF. Here the CDR3 DNA reads TGTGCCACCAGTGCCCCCGTTGGTAGGGGGACCCAGTACTTC.